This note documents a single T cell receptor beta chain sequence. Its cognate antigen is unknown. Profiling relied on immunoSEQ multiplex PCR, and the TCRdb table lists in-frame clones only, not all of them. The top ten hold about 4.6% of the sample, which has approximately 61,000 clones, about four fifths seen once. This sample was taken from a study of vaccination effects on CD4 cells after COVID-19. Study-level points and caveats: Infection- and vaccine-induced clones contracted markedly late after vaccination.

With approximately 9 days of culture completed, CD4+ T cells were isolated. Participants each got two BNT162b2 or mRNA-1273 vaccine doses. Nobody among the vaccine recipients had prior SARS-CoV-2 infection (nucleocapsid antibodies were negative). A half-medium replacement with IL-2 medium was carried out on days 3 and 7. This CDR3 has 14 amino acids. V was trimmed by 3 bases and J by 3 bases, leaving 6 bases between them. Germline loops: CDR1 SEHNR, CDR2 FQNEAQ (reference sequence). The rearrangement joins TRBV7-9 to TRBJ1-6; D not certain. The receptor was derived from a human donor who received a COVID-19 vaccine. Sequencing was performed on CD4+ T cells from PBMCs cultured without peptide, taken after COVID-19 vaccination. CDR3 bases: TGTGCCAGCAGCTTCGACATCTATAATTCACCCCTCCACTTT. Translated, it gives CASSFDIYNSPLHF.